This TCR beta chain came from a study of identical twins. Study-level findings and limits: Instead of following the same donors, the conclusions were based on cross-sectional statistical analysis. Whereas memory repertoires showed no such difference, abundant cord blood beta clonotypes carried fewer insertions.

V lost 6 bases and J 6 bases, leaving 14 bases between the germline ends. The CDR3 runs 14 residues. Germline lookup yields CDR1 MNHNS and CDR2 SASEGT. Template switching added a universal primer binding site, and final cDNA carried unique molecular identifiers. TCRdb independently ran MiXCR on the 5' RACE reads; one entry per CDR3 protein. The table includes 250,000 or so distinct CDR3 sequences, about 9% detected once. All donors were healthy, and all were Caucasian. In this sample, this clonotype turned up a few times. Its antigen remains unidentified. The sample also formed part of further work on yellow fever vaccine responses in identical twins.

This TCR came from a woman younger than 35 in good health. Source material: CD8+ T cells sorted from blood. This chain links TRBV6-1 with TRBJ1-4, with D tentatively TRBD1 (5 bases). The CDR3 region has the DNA TGTGCCAGCAGACAGGTGTGGGCCGATGAAAAACTGTTTTTT. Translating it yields CASRQVWADEKLFF.